These 18 T cell receptor beta chains came from one sample sequenced in a study of metastatic and nonmetastatic thyroid tumors. MiXCR re-clonotyped the PCR reads for TCRdb. Of some 41,000 clones listed, 25% to 30% were seen once; the top ten hold over 8%. Until they underwent thyroid surgery, no patient had received any treatment. The sample taken for sequencing was blood. Source of these receptors: a male donor with papillary thyroid cancer or a benign thyroid nodule (not recorded which). Some clones in this sample may be carry-over from other donors' samples.

This clone is medium-sized in the sample. The chain is built from TRBV20-1 and TRBJ2-3; D is unclear. Germline values: CDR1 DFQATT, CDR2 SNEGSKA (reference sequence). Trimming took 5 bases from V and 2 from J, leaving 8 bases between them. The CDR3 loop spans 12 amino acids. In DNA, the CDR3 is TGCAGTGCTTTTACGAACACAGATACGCAGTATTTT. Amino acids: CSAFTNTDTQYF.

On this clone: Since no conserved phenylalanine or tryptophan closes the CDR3, a read error is the likely cause. The DNA is left out, because the CDR3 cannot be placed on it with certainty; the CDR3 is given as TCRdb lists it. The chain couples TRBV7-9 to TRBJ1-6. The germline CDR1 and CDR2 sequences are SEHNR and FQNEAQ (reference sequence). Inclusive of both ends, the CDR3 amounts to 14 amino acids. The CDR3: CASSLDAANSPPHV.

This clone appeared many times. The genes are TRBV28 and TRBJ2-7, with D possibly TRBD2 on 5 matching bases. V was cut by 7 bases and J by 5 bases, with 18 bases left in between. This CDR3 region has 14 residues. The germline gives CDR1 MDHEN, CDR2 SYDVKM. The CDR3 here is CASTTSPYGDEQYF. The CDR3 nucleotides read TGTGCCAGCACCACCTCGCCGTACGGGGACGAGCAGTACTTC.

J is TRBJ1-3 and V is TRBV4-1, with 7 bases lining up with TRBD1. Germline trimming cut 0 bases from V and 0 bases from J; bases unmatched to any gene: 5. CDR3 size: 17 residues. Germline lookup yields CDR1 MGHRA and CDR2 YSYEKL. The CDR3 loop reads CASSQEIGTASGNTIYF. DNA of the CDR3: TGCGCCAGCAGCCAAGAGATAGGGACAGCCTCTGGAAACACCATATATTTT.

The genes are TRBV5-1 and TRBJ2-7; 8 nucleotides match TRBD1. The germline V gene has CDR1 SGHRS and CDR2 YFSETQ. The CDR3 extends over 14 amino acids. The trim removed 0 bases at V and 4 bases at J, leaving 3 bases unmatched. CDR3 protein: CASSLGQGAYEQYF. The CDR3 DNA reads TGCGCCAGCAGCTTGGGGCAGGGGGCATACGAGCAGTACTTC.

This clone has a count of ten or more. This rearrangement joins TRBV11-3 to TRBJ2-7, with 7 nucleotides matching TRBD1. The CDR3 sequence is 15 residues long. Germline CDR1 reads SGHNT; CDR2 reads YENEEA. V lost 5 bases and J lost 0; bases outside the gene matches: 7. The CDR3 coding sequence is TGTGCCAGCAGCCGTTCCGGGACAGACTCCTACGAGCAGTACTTC. This sequence encodes CASSRSGTDSYEQYF.

V and J are TRBV7-9 and TRBJ2-7; D is possibly TRBD1 (5 bases). CDR1 is SEHNR, CDR2 FQNEAQ, per germline (reference sequence). V dropped 5 bases and J dropped 1 base, with 15 bases sitting between them. This CDR3 region has 15 residues. The CDR3 region is CASSDARVTSYEQYF. CDR3 bases: TGTGCCAGCAGCGATGCCAGGGTAACGTCCTACGAGCAGTACTTC.

The rearrangement links TRBV4-1 to TRBJ2-3; the D gene could be TRBD1 or TRBD2 (5 bases each). Trimming cost V 2 bases and J 2 bases, with 20 bases left between them. Germline assignment: CDR1 MGHRA and CDR2 YSYEKL. CDR3 size: 18 residues. The CDR3 region is CASSQHPLGVRATDTQYF. CDR3 sequence (DNA): TGCGCCAGCAGCCAACACCCCTTGGGGGTACGAGCCACAGATACGCAGTATTTT.

The genes are TRBV11-2 and TRBJ1-5; TRBD1 might be the D (5 bases). With 1 base removed from V and 2 bases from J, the gap between germline ends came to 12 bases. CDR3 length: 16 residues. Per the germline V gene, CDR1 is SGHAT and CDR2 is FQNNGV. The CDR3 region has the DNA TGTGCCAGCAGCTTAGGGGACGGGGTAGGCAATCAGCCCCAGCATTTT. Its translation is CASSLGDGVGNQPQHF.

The rearrangement joins TRBV20-1 to TRBJ2-7, with 8 bases matching TRBD1. The length of the CDR3 is 14 residues. Germline V gives CDR1 DFQATT, CDR2 SNEGSKA (reference sequence). V trimming: 3 bases; J trimming: 7 bases; junction bases outside the gene matches: 11. The CDR3 nucleotides are TGCAGTGCTAGGCCGGGACAGGCCGGCTGGGAGCAGTACTTC. Protein: CSARPGQAGWEQYF.

The gene calls are TRBV15 and TRBJ2-1; 10 bases are shared with TRBD1. J was trimmed by 8 bases and V by 4 bases; bases with no gene match: 14. The CDR3 loop spans 17 amino acids. In germline, CDR1 is LNHNV, CDR2 YYDKDF (reference sequence). The chain's CDR3 is CATSNFGPTGTGDEQFF. The CDR3 bases are TGTGCCACCAGCAATTTTGGTCCAACCGGGACAGGGGATGAGCAGTTCTTC.

The chain has TRBV7-8 and TRBJ2-7; D is ambiguous. The length of the CDR3 is 16 residues. Between the trimmed V and J ends, which lost 1 base and 0 bases, there was a span of 13 bases. The V gene's germline CDR1 is SGHVS and CDR2 FQNEAQ. CDR3 in amino acids: CASSLVFDGSSYEQYF. The CDR3 DNA reads as TGTGCCAGCAGCTTAGTATTCGACGGAAGCTCCTACGAGCAGTACTTC.

This clone was counted many times. The chain combines TRBV5-6 with TRBJ1-1; unclear D gene. The V gene lost 4 bases and the J gene lost 1 base, with 8 bases spanning the gap. Germline V lookup: CDR1 SGHDT, CDR2 YYEEEE. The CDR3 covers 13 residues. CDR3 DNA: TGTGCCAGCAGCCCTGACCCGAACACTGAAGCTTTCTTT. It encodes CASSPDPNTEAFF.

This clone was detected a few times. This chain joins TRBV11-1 and TRBJ2-1, with D uncertain. CDR3 length: 15 amino acids. V was trimmed by 2 bases and J by 0 bases, leaving 8 bases between them. Germline lookup yields CDR1 SGHAT and CDR2 FQDESV (reference sequence). In DNA, the CDR3 is TGTGCCAGCAGCTTACCGACAAGCTCCTACAATGAGCAGTTCTTC. Residues: CASSLPTSSYNEQFF.

This clone was seen repeatedly, ten times or more. This chain connects TRBV30 to TRBJ1-5, with a weak D call TRBD1 (5 bases). The CDR3 is 13 residues long. From germline, CDR1 is GTSNPN and CDR2 SVGIG (reference sequence). Trimming took 6 bases from V and 5 from J, leaving 14 bases between them. Here the CDR3 DNA reads TGTGCCTGCTCGGGACCGCGACATCAGCCCCAGCATTTT. The encoded protein is CACSGPRHQPQHF.

This clone showed up many times. V usage is TRBV27 and J usage is TRBJ1-1, with D unresolved. The germline V gene has CDR1 MNHEY and CDR2 SMNVEV (reference sequence). The CDR3 is made up of 11 amino acids. The ends were cut back, 7 bases at V and 4 bases at J, with 7 bases in the middle. CDR3 amino acids: CASNAGTEAFF. The CDR3 DNA reads TGTGCCAGCAACGCGGGCACTGAAGCTTTCTTT.

With regard to this clone: The junction departs from the called germline gene at one end, perhaps through a read error. This rearrangement joins TRBV30 to TRBJ2-7; D call uncertain. In germline, CDR1 is GTSNPN, CDR2 SVGIG (reference sequence). CDR3 length: 12 amino acids. CDR3 nucleotide sequence: TGTGCCTGGAGGGAAGACACCTTCGAGCATTACTTC. It translates to CAWREDTFEHYF.

This clone has more than one count but fewer than ten. A junction end diverges from the germline sequence, so it may reflect a read error. V usage is TRBV6-1 and J usage is TRBJ2-3; D ambiguous. The CDR3 contains 12 residues. Germline CDR1 and CDR2: MNHNS and SASEGT. The CDR3 coding sequence is TGTGCCAGCAGTCAATTCGGTTATACTCAGTATTTT. Translated, it gives CASSQFGYTQYF.